The 12 T cell receptor beta chains given below trace back to one sample, sequenced in a study of T cells in Graves' hyperthyroidism and ophthalmopathy. There were TCR beta CDR3 regions amplified from RNA transcripts. The TCR CDR3 was amplified in a first-round RT-PCR using the HTBI primer set. One entry per CDR3 protein, called by TCRdb with MiXCR from the multiplex PCR reads. The sample records about 420,000 distinct CDR3 sequences, 12% to 15% being singletons. The sequenced material came from blood. The receptor source for this set is a woman younger than 35 with Graves' hyperthyroidism.

In this sample, this clonotype turned up many times. The chain recombines TRBV7-8 with TRBJ1-2; a possible D gene is TRBD1 (6 bases). CDR1 SGHVS and CDR2 FQNEAQ come from the germline V gene. V shed 2 bases and J shed 7 bases, with 20 bases lying between them. This CDR3 has 16 residues. The CDR3, as DNA: TGTGCCAGCAGCTTACGGGCAGGGGAGTCTGTGGGTGGCTACACCTTC. Encoded protein: CASSLRAGESVGGYTF.

This clonotype was recorded many times. The chain is built from TRBV20-1 and TRBJ1-1, with D possibly being TRBD1 (6 bases). Germline V lookup: CDR1 DFQATT, CDR2 SNEGSKA (reference sequence). Trimming pared 5 bases from V and 1 base from J, leaving 14 bases between. The CDR3 sequence is 14 residues long. CDR3 coding DNA: TGCAGTGCTGCTCCCGGGGGCGGGAACACTGAAGCTTTCTTT. It encodes CSAAPGGGNTEAFF.

At least ten counts were recorded for this clonotype. The chain employs TRBV6-2 or TRBV6-3 and TRBJ2-2, with D perhaps TRBD2 (6 bases). V was cut by 8 bases and J by 8 bases, with 15 bases left in between. Germline V gene lookup returns CDR1 MNHEY and CDR2 SVGEGT. The CDR3 extends over 13 amino acids. The CDR3, as DNA: TGTGCCAGCCGACTAGTTCTTGCTGGGGAGCTGTTTTTT. Protein: CASRLVLAGELFF.

The chain employs TRBV7-2 and TRBJ2-7; D may be TRBD1 or TRBD2 (5 bases each). The germline V and J ends were trimmed by 5 bases and 1 base, with 12 bases remaining between them. CDR3 size: 14 residues. Germline V gene data show CDR1 as SGHTA and CDR2 as FQGNSA. CDR3 residues: CASSRGWGSYEQYF. The CDR3, as DNA: TGTGCCAGCAGCCGAGGCTGGGGGTCCTACGAGCAGTACTTC.

The DNA of the CDR3 is TGCGCCAGCAGCTTGGCAGGGCAGAACACCGGGGAGCTGTTTTTT. Protein sequence: CASSLAGQNTGELFF. This chain connects TRBV5-1 to TRBJ2-2, with D maybe TRBD1 (5 bases). V was pared by 0 bases and J by 1 base, with 7 bases between. The CDR3 has 15 amino acids. Germline V lookup: CDR1 SGHRS, CDR2 YFSETQ.

This clonotype was detected ten times or more. This chain uses TRBV6-2 or TRBV6-3 with TRBJ2-1; 10 nucleotides align to TRBD2. CDR1 is MNHEY and CDR2 is SVGEGT in the germline V gene. This CDR3 has 17 amino acids. Trimming at V came to 7 bases and at J to 1 base, leaving 10 bases not matched to a gene. CDR3 amino acids: CASKTRLAGVSYNEQFF. The DNA of the CDR3 is TGTGCCAGCAAAACCCGGCTAGCGGGAGTTTCCTACAATGAGCAGTTCTTC.

This clonotype occurred a few times. The chain is built from TRBV30 and TRBJ1-2; D possibly corresponds to TRBD1 (5 bases). The CDR3 length is 15 residues. Per the germline V gene, CDR1 is GTSNPN and CDR2 is SVGIG (reference sequence). Trimming shortened V by 0 bases and J by 0 bases, and 11 bases separated the two germline ends. CDR3 DNA: TGTGCCTGGAGTGTTACAGGCTATACTAACTATGGCTACACCTTC. Its protein is CAWSVTGYTNYGYTF.

This clonotype was observed at least ten times. J is TRBJ2-2 and V is TRBV7-2, with no clear D. This CDR3 is 15 amino acids long. The V end lost 5 bases, the J end lost 4 bases, and 14 bases lay between the germline ends. Germline CDR1 reads SGHTA; CDR2 reads FQGNSA. The CDR3 DNA sequence: TGTGCCAGCAGCCCCGCCCGGCGATCCACCGGGGAGCTGTTTTTT. Translation: CASSPARRSTGELFF.

This clonotype was seen many times. This sequence joins TRBV3-1 and TRBJ2-1; 13 bases are shared with TRBD2. Germline lookup yields CDR1 LGHDT and CDR2 YNNKEL (reference sequence). The CDR3 loop spans 18 amino acids. Germline trimming cut 1 base from V and 0 bases from J; bases unmatched to any gene: 3. CDR3 bases: TGTGCCAGCAGCCAAGGGGGACTAGCGGGGTTCTCCTACAATGAGCAGTTCTTC. This codes for CASSQGGLAGFSYNEQFF.

This clonotype was picked up many times. The chain couples TRBV7-2 to TRBJ2-7, with TRBD1 as a possible D gene (6 bases). Trimming stripped 0 bases from V and 1 base from J, with 10 bases between. The length of the CDR3 is 15 residues. The germline CDR1 and CDR2 sequences are SGHTA and FQGNSA. The CDR3 sequence is CASSLAGRGSYEQYF. The CDR3 DNA reads as TGTGCCAGCAGCTTAGCGGGCAGGGGATCCTACGAGCAGTACTTC.

The chain joins TRBV29-1 to TRBJ2-1, with TRBD2 identical over 8 bases. The CDR3 sequence is 16 residues long. The V and J ends lost 5 bases and 3 bases, in that order; junction bases with no gene match: 12. The V gene's germline CDR1 is SQVTM and CDR2 ANQGSEA. CDR3 DNA sequence: TGCAGCGTTACTAGGGGGGCGGGAGGTTTCTACAATGAGCAGTTCTTC. It translates to CSVTRGAGGFYNEQFF.

This clonotype was counted between two and nine times. J is TRBJ1-4 and V is TRBV2, with D perhaps TRBD1 (6 bases). Germline CDR1 SNHLY, CDR2 FYNNEI. Trimming cost V 3 bases and J 7 bases, with 15 bases left between them. CDR3 length: 15 amino acids. CDR3 sequence: CASSDVGTGTEKLFF. In DNA form, the CDR3 reads TGTGCCAGCAGTGATGTGGGTACAGGGACTGAAAAACTGTTTTTT.